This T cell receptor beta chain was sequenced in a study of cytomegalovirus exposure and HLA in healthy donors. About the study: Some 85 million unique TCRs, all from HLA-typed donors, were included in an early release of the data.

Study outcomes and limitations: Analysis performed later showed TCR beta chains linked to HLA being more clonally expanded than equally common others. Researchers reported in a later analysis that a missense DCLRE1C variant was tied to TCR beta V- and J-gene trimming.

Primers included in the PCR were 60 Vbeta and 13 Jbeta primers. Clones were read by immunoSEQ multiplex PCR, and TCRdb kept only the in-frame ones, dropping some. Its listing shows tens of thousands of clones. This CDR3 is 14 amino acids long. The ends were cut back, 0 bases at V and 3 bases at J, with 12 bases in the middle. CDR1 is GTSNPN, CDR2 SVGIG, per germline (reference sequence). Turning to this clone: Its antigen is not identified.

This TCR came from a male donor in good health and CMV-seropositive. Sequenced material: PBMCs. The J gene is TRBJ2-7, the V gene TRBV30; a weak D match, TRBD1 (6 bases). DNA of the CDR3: TGTGCCTGGAGTGTACCCGGACAGTTCTACGAGCAGTACTTC. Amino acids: CAWSVPGQFYEQYF.